This TCR beta chain was observed in a study of blood T cell repertoires in COVID-19. Study-level background: T cells, B-cell-depleted T cells, or PBMCs supplied cDNA or gDNA.

This table comes from immunoSEQ multiplex PCR, and its TCRdb copy is limited to in-frame clones, with some not included. In the table there are about 100,000 clones, about 80% of which are singletons. The CDR3 covers 14 residues. Trimming removed 5 bases from V and 6 bases from J; junction bases left unmatched: 7. Germline CDR1 SGHRS, CDR2 YFSETQ. The chain combines TRBV5-1 with TRBJ2-2; 7 bases match TRBD1. Sequences were obtained from peripheral blood. The TCR sequence derives from a woman between 65 and 79 years old with acute or convalescent COVID-19. The DNA for the CDR3 is TGCGCCAGCAGTGACAGGGTCGACCCCGGGGAGCTGTTTTTT. The encoded protein is CASSDRVDPGELFF.